The clone carrying this TCR beta chain was found many times. Its antigen is not identified. UMIs were added to TCR cDNA along with a universal primer site when it was made by 5'RACE template switching. A single record per CDR3 protein comes from TCRdb applying MiXCR to the 5' RACE reads. The sample consists of a few hundred thousand distinct CDR3 sequences, 6.9% of them appearing once. The data were taken from a study of T cells after yellow fever vaccination. As for the study in general: Fractions containing few cells were prepared with SMART-Seq v4 Ultra Low Input. Study results and caveats: Researchers cautioned that FACS-sorted repertoires could harbor abundant clonotypes contaminating from the bulk population.

V dropped 11 bases and J dropped 2 bases, with 18 bases sitting between them. The germline CDR1 and CDR2 sequences are SNHLY and FYNNEI. The CDR3 runs to 15 residues. The J gene is TRBJ2-2, the V gene TRBV2; D is unresolved. The source material was CD4+ T cells sorted from PBMCs, sampled 15 days after the yellow fever booster vaccination. The sequence derives from a man between 25 and 39 years old who received the YFV17D yellow fever vaccine. CDR3: CAGRQVATNTGELFF. The CDR3 DNA follows: TGTGCCGGAAGACAAGTCGCAACAAACACCGGGGAGCTGTTTTTT.